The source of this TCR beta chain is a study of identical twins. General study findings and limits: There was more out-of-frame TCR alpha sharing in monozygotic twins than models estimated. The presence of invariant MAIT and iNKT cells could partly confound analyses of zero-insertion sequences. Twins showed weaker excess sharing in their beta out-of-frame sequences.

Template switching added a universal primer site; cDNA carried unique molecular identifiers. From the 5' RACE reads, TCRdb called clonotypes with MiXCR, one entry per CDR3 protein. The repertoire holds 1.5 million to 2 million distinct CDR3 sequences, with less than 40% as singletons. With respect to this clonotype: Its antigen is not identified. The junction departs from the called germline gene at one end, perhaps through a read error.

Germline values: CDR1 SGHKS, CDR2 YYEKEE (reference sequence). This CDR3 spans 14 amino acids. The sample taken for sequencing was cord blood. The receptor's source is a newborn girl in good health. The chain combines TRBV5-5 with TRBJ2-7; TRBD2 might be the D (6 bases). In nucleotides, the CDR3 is TGTGCCAGCGGCTTGGCGGGGATTCTATACGAGCAGTACTTC. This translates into CASGLAGILYEQYF.